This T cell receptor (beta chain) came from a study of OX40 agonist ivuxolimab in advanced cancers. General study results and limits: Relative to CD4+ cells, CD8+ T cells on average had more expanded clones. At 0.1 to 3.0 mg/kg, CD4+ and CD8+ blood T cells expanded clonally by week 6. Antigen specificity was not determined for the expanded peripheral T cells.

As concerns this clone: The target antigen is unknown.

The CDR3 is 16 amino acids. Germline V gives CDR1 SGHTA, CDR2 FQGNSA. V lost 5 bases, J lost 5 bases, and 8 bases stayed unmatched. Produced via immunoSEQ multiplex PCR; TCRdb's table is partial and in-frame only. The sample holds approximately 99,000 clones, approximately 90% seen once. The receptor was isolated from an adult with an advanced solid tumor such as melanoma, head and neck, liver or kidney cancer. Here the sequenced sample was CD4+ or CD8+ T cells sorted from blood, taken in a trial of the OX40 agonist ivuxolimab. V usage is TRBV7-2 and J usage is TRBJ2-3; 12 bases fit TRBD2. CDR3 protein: CASSPLAGGSVDTQYF. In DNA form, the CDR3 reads TGTGCCAGCAGCCCGCTAGCGGGGGGGAGTGTAGATACGCAGTATTTT.